This record looks at one T cell receptor (beta chain) sequence and its context. The table lists this clonotype with many counts. Its antigen is still unknown. Base qualities are not provided; no much larger clone lies one nucleotide away. All donors were healthy Caucasians. Three pairs of female monozygotic twins, all aged roughly 18 to 29 years, were included in the twin cohort. CD4+ and CD8+ T cell populations were isolated with positive isolation kits from Invitrogen. The data originate from a study of identical twins (dated by TCRdb to 2016 to 2017). About the investigation overall: TCR alpha and beta repertoires from monozygotic twins, unrelated adults of various ages and cord blood were deep-sequenced to test whether fetal clonotypes persist. To rule out contamination, the twin experiments were replicated at different times with different library preparation protocols.

Compared with germline, V lacks 3 bases and J lacks 7 bases; bases without a gene match: 4. Counted from cysteine to phenylalanine, this CDR3 has 14 amino acids. Only CDR3 DNA is held: 42 bases, read in frame from base 1. CDR1 and CDR2, per the germline V gene (reference sequence), are LGHDT and YNNKEL. Overall study outcomes, separate from this receptor: Out-of-frame TCR alpha sequences shared between twins showed an excess of low generation-probability sequences compared with coincidental sharing between unrelated individuals. Abundant cord blood beta clonotypes carried fewer insertions; young adult naive repertoires showed a weaker similar trend, while memory repertoires showed none. Invariant T cells such as MAIT and iNKT could partly confound zero-insertion analyses, although diverse VJ usage argued against such confounding for most clonotypes. Because the same donors could not be followed over many years, conclusions were based on cross-sectional statistical analysis. In monozygotic twins, recombination models systematically underestimated out-of-frame TCR alpha sharing, but the models matched the sharing seen between unrelated individuals. The excess sharing between twins in beta out-of-frame sequences was weaker because fewer shared sequences reduced the signal-to-noise ratio.

The method was 5' RACE. Data came from an Illumina HiSeq 2000. A universal primer binding site was added through template switching, and the final cDNA carried a unique molecular identifier so that TCR cDNA molecules could be counted accurately. First-strand cDNA for TCR alpha and beta chains was synthesized from specific primers in the conserved constant-segment region. To control for contamination, every cDNA library was double barcoded, receiving both a SMART-Mk sample barcode and Illumina barcodes. Two successive PCR steps introduced TruSeq adapter sequences along with Illumina sample barcodes. The Illumina HiSeq platform was used with custom primers to sequence TCR alpha and beta cDNA libraries. The paper's data handling went like this. Unique molecular identifiers were extracted from raw reads with MiGEC, and CDR3 positions were determined with MiXCR. For each individual, recombination models were inferred using an EM algorithm with the repgenHMM and IGoR tools. Shared clonotypes were analyzed with the tcR package in R, and sharing was normalized by the product of cloneset sizes. To study raw recombination without the effects of thymic and clonal selection, out-of-frame nonproductive sequences were analyzed. TCRdb reprocessing: public reads trimmed at Q25 with fastp, clones called with MiXCR, in-frame beta chains kept. Each entry merges the rows of one CDR3 protein and shows their most common DNA and genes. The V and J calls were not made by the authors but by TCRdb's processing. The sample yields 200,000 to 300,000 distinct CDR3 sequences; approximately 7.9% were counted once. Less than 6.5% of the sample lies in the top ten.

This sample also appeared in a second study, on yellow fever vaccine responses in identical twins. From that second study: According to the authors, the vaccine-induced T cell response in identical twins seemed to be partly convergent and partly specific to each individual. Focusing on identical twins, the study followed the T cell clones that responded to the vaccine, and did so with precision.

In this chain, TRBV3-1 is recombined with TRBJ2-2; TRBD1 lines up with 8 middle nucleotides. This receptor was obtained from a woman under 30 in good health. Specimen: CD8+ T cells sorted from blood. The CDR3 protein sequence reads: CASSHRGRIGELFF. The DNA reads as follows: TGTGCCAGCAGCCACAGGGGGCGGATCGGGGAGCTGTTTTTT.